These T cell receptor beta chains were read from a single sample in a study of circulating tumor DNA in untreated peripheral T-cell lymphoma. The assay was immunoSEQ multiplex PCR, and TCRdb's table has in-frame clones only and misses some. The data hold 6,000 or so clones, with roughly 80% observed a single time. Sequencing used tumor tissue. These receptors came from a human donor with peripheral T-cell lymphoma. Each CDR3 is given with its conserved first and last residue. Each record gives: J gene, clone size, V gene, D gene, CDR3 DNA, CDR3 protein. D genes are given only for firm matches. Expanded clones are given a class, and other clones once, few, many or no size at all.

TRBJ2-7 . TRBV29-1 . TGCAGCGTTGAAGGTGGGGGATACGAGCAGTACTTC CSVEGGGYEQYF
TRBJ1-3 . TRBV7-6 . TGTGCCAGCAGCTCAGGGAGCGCTGGAAACACCATATATTTT CASSSGSAGNTIYF
TRBJ1-6 . TRBV19 . TGTGCCAGTAGTATGAAGGTTGGGGAGTCACCCCTCCACTTT CASSMKVGESPLHF
TRBJ2-1 . TRBV11-3 . TGTGCCAGCAGCTTACTCCGGGACGGTAGGATGCATGAGCAGTTCTTC CASSLLRDGRMHEQFF
TRBJ1-4 . TRBV28 TRBD1 TGTGCCAGCAGTGCAGGGGGCTCTACTGAAAAACTGTTTTTT CASSAGGSTEKLFF
TRBJ2-2 few TRBV7-4 . TGTGCCAGCAGTTCGACAGGCATCCCCGCCGGGGAGCTGTTTTTT CASSSTGIPAGELFF
TRBJ1-4 . TRBV25-1 . TGTGCCAGCAGTGAACCGGGGGGCTTTAATGAAAAACTGTTTTTT CASSEPGGFNEKLFF
TRBJ2-1 . TRBV25-1 . TGTGCCAGCAGTGAAGGAGGGTACGATGAGCAGTTCTTC CASSEGGYDEQFF
TRBJ1-2 . TRBV6-8 TRBD1 TGTGCCAGCAGCCCTCGGACAGGGCGTGGCTACACCTTC CASSPRTGRGYTF
TRBJ1-1 . TRBV6-8 TRBD1 TGTGCCAGCAGTTTGGGACAGGGGAACACTGAAGCTTTCTTT CASSLGQGNTEAFF
TRBJ1-5 . TRBV4-1 . TGCGCCAGCAGCCAAGAAGAGGTGGGGGGAACTACGAATCAGCCCCAGCATTTT CASSQEEVGGTTNQPQHF
TRBJ1-1 . TRBV23-1 . TGCGCCAGCAGCTTGGATCTGGGCCGGACTGAAGCTTTCTTT CASSLDLGRTEAFF
TRBJ1-4 . TRBV28 . TGTGCCAGCAGCGCTCGTGACAGCACCGGTGAAAAACTGTTTTTT CASSARDSTGEKLFF
TRBJ2-7 . TRBV15 TRBD1 TGTGCCACCAGCACCTTCGGACAGGGGAGCTCCTACGAGCAGTACTTC CATSTFGQGSSYEQYF
TRBJ2-3 few TRBV23-1 . TGCGCCAGCAGCCAAGATCAAGGGGGCACAGATACGCAGTATTTT CASSQDQGGTDTQYF
TRBJ1-2 once TRBV6-8 TRBD1 TGTGCCAGCAGTTTGGGGACAGGGACCTATGGCTACACCTTC CASSLGTGTYGYTF
TRBJ2-2 once TRBV19 . TGTGCCAGTAGTATTGGCAGAAACACCGGGGAGCTGTTTTTT CASSIGRNTGELFF
TRBJ2-6 . TRBV7-6 TRBD2 TGTGCCAGCAGCTTGACTAGCGGCTCTGGGGCCAACGTCCTGACTTTC CASSLTSGSGANVLTF
TRBJ1-3 . TRBV19 TRBD1 TGTGCCAGTAGCCCTTCGACAGGGGACCGAAACACCATATATTTT CASSPSTGDRNTIYF
TRBJ1-1 . TRBV30 . TGTGCCTGGAGTGTACAAGTGAACACTGAAGCTTTCTTT CAWSVQVNTEAFF
TRBJ2-7 . TRBV2 TRBD1 TGTGCCAGCAGTCACCTCTGGGACAGAAGCATGTCCGAGCAGTACTTC CASSHLWDRSMSEQYF
TRBJ1-2 . TRBV27 . TGTGCCAGCAGTTGCGTGGACCTTCTAGACCCTTATCCTAACTATAGCTACACCTTC CASSCVDLLDPYPNYSYTF
TRBJ1-2 . TRBV27 . TGTGCCACCAGTGATCAGGGGCCCGATCATGGCTACACCTTC CATSDQGPDHGYTF
TRBJ2-3 . TRBV28 . TGTGCCAGCAACAACCCGGAGAGAACAGATACGCAGTATTTT CASNNPERTDTQYF
TRBJ1-1 . TRBV28 . TGTGCCAGCAGTAGCTGGGGGGCCCCGGTGGGCACTGAAGCTTTCTTT CASSSWGAPVGTEAFF
TRBJ2-5 once TRBV28 . TGTGCCAGCAGTTTATCCGATACCCCCGAGACCCAGTACTTC CASSLSDTPETQYF
TRBJ1-4 . TRBV11-3 . TGTGCCAGCAGCCGCCAGCCCGGGGCAAATGAAAAACTGTTTTTT CASSRQPGANEKLFF
TRBJ2-3 once TRBV28 . TGTGCCAGCAGTCCCCCCGTAGATACGCAGTATTTT CASSPPVDTQYF
TRBJ2-7 . TRBV7-6 . TGTGCCAGCAGCCTGGGGCAGGGAGCCTACGAGCAGTACTTC CASSLGQGAYEQYF